Below are 31 T cell receptor beta chains sequenced from a single sample in a study of cytomegalovirus exposure and HLA in healthy donors (dated by TCRdb to the late 2010s). Receptor amplification or capture employed the immunoSEQ multiplex PCR assay. A mixture of 60 forward primers for TCR Vbeta segments and 13 reverse primers for TCR Jbeta segments was used in the multiplex PCR. The clones in this table, taken by TCRdb from immuneACCESS, are in-frame only. Not every clone is retained; where verified, under half of the shortfall comes from an unresolved V gene, and the cause of the rest is unknown. Recorded for this sample are under 110,000 clones; roughly 80% of them occurred a single time. 4.1% of the sample is in the top ten clones. Sequencing input: PBMCs. These receptors were obtained from a man aged 40-49 years in good health and CMV-seronegative.

The chain has TRBV7-2 and TRBJ2-3, with D unresolved. Trimming pared 7 bases from V and 2 bases from J, leaving 13 bases between. CDR1 and CDR2 from the germline V gene are SGHTA and FQGNSA. The CDR3 consists of 14 residues. The CDR3 DNA reads TGTGCCAGCACCCCCACCGAGGTCACAGATACGCAGTATTTT. Its protein is CASTPTEVTDTQYF.

This chain links TRBV9 with TRBJ2-1; 10 bases map to TRBD2. CDR3 length equals 15 residues. Losses at the gene ends were 1 base for V and 7 bases for J; bases not matched to a gene: 5. The germline gives CDR1 SGDLS, CDR2 YYNGEE. This CDR3 is CASSVSSGGKNEQFF. The DNA for the CDR3 is TGTGCCAGCAGCGTATCTAGCGGGGGTAAAAATGAGCAGTTCTTC.

The V call is TRBV25-1, the J call TRBJ1-2; possible D gene TRBD1, 5 bases. Trimming shortened V by 6 bases and J by 6 bases, and 14 bases separated the two germline ends. The germline V gene encodes CDR1 MGHDK and CDR2 SYGVNS. The CDR3 consists of 13 residues. The CDR3 protein is CASSKTASHGYTF. In nucleotides, the CDR3 is TGTGCCAGCAGCAAGACAGCGTCCCATGGCTACACCTTC.

V gene TRBV6-5 combines with J gene TRBJ2-2; 8 positions agree with TRBD2. After removal of 8 bases from V and 5 bases from J, the junction contained 4 bases not matched to a gene. Germline V gene sequence: CDR1 MNHEY, CDR2 SVGAGI. This CDR3 region has 13 residues. CDR3 DNA sequence: TGTGCCAGCGTCTCGGGGGGGACCGGGGAGCTGTTTTTT. The encoded protein is CASVSGGTGELFF.

The chain recombines TRBV19 with TRBJ2-1, with D tentatively TRBD1 (5 bases). The CDR3 extends over 13 amino acids. Looked up from germline, CDR1 is LNHDA and CDR2 is SQIVND (reference sequence). The V and J ends lost 1 base and 8 bases respectively, with 9 bases between them. The CDR3 sequence: CASSIVTGHEQFF. The CDR3 coding sequence is TGTGCCAGTAGTATAGTAACAGGACATGAGCAGTTCTTC.

The rearrangement joins TRBV27 to TRBJ2-2; 10 nucleotides align to TRBD1. Trimming removed 5 bases from V and 8 bases from J; junction bases left unmatched: 8. The germline gives CDR1 MNHEY, CDR2 SMNVEV (reference sequence). The CDR3 has 15 residues. The CDR3 nucleotides are TGTGCCAGCAGTCGTCGGACAGGGGGTTGGGGGGAGCTGTTTTTT. It codes for CASSRRTGGWGELFF.

The chain employs TRBV11-2 and TRBJ2-3; D possibly corresponds to TRBD1 (5 bases). The CDR3 spans 13 residues. The V and J ends lost 7 bases and 3 bases respectively, with 11 bases between them. CDR1 is SGHAT and CDR2 is FQNNGV in the germline V gene. CDR3 nucleotide sequence: TGTGCCAGCACCCTAGGGGTAACAGATACGCAGTATTTT. It codes for CASTLGVTDTQYF.

The rearrangement links TRBV28 to TRBJ1-3, with TRBD1 matching over 10 bases. The germline V gene has CDR1 MDHEN and CDR2 SYDVKM. V gave up 5 bases and J gave up 0 bases; unmatched junction bases: 4. CDR3 length: 16 residues. The CDR3 loop reads CASSTRTGGSGNTIYF. Here the CDR3 DNA reads TGTGCCAGCAGTACGAGGACAGGGGGCTCTGGAAACACCATATATTTT.

The gene calls are TRBV18 and TRBJ2-1, with TRBD2 identical over 7 bases. The CDR3 spans 16 residues. Germline CDR1 reads KGHSH; CDR2 reads LQKENI. The V gene end was trimmed by 3 bases and the J gene end by 4 bases; junction bases not matched to a gene: 9. The CDR3 nucleotides are TGTGCCAGCTCACCCCCAGTAGCGGGCGATTACAATGAGCAGTTCTTC. Translating gives CASSPPVAGDYNEQFF.

The chain is built from TRBV6-5 and TRBJ1-6; the match to TRBD1 covers 11 bases. The V gene end was trimmed by 4 bases and the J gene end by 9 bases; junction bases not matched to a gene: 5. CDR1 MNHEY and CDR2 SVGAGI come from the germline V gene. The CDR3 has 15 amino acids. The CDR3 region has the DNA TGTGCCAGCAGTTCCCGGACAGGGGGCAGTTCACCCCTCCACTTT. Its translation is CASSSRTGGSSPLHF.

The J gene is TRBJ2-1, the V gene TRBV11-2; D might be TRBD2 (6 bases). CDR3 length: 12 residues. The germline V gene encodes CDR1 SGHAT and CDR2 FQNNGV. Trimming took 5 bases from V and 10 from J, leaving 12 bases between them. The CDR3, as DNA: TGTGCCAGCAGCCGAAACAGCGGGGAGCAGTTCTTC. It yields the protein CASSRNSGEQFF.

V gene TRBV7-2 combines with J gene TRBJ1-3, with D hard to call. The CDR3 is 15 residues long. CDR1 and CDR2 from the germline V gene are SGHTA and FQGNSA. Trimming pared 0 bases from V and 4 bases from J, leaving 10 bases between. The CDR3 DNA reads as TGTGCCAGCAGCTTAGCGGGGTCGGGAGGAAACACCATATATTTT. Its protein is CASSLAGSGGNTIYF.

The J gene is TRBJ2-3, the V gene TRBV7-2; 12 bases fit TRBD2. J gave up 2 bases and V 5 bases, and 2 bases lay outside the gene matches. The CDR3 covers 15 residues. Germline V gene data show CDR1 as SGHTA and CDR2 as FQGNSA. The CDR3 DNA follows: TGTGCCAGCAGCCGGACTAGCGGGGCCACAGATACGCAGTATTTT. Its translation is CASSRTSGATDTQYF.

The chain recombines TRBV27 with TRBJ1-1, with D perhaps matching TRBD1 (6 bases). The CDR3 runs 15 residues. CDR1 and CDR2 from the germline V gene are MNHEY and SMNVEV (reference sequence). Trimming cost V 5 bases and J 1 base, with 14 bases left between them. CDR3 region: CASSRGGHTNTEAFF. The DNA for the CDR3 is TGTGCCAGCAGTCGTGGGGGACACACGAACACTGAAGCTTTCTTT.

The J gene is TRBJ2-3, the V gene TRBV11-2; TRBD2 matches 10 bases. Germline values: CDR1 SGHAT, CDR2 FQNNGV. V trimming: 1 base; J trimming: 3 bases; junction bases outside the gene matches: 4. CDR3 length: 16 amino acids. This CDR3 reads CASSLAASGGTDTQYF. The CDR3, as DNA: TGTGCCAGCAGCTTAGCGGCTAGCGGGGGAACAGATACGCAGTATTTT.

The J gene is TRBJ1-2, the V gene TRBV5-4, with D possibly TRBD1 on 5 matching bases. Germline assignment: CDR1 SGHNT and CDR2 YYREEE (reference sequence). The CDR3 is 15 residues long. The ends were cut back, 2 bases at V and 0 bases at J, with 11 bases in the middle. The CDR3 sequence is CASSFSQVTNYGYTF. The CDR3 DNA follows: TGTGCCAGCAGCTTTTCACAGGTTACTAACTATGGCTACACCTTC.

The V and J genes are TRBV28 and TRBJ1-3, with a tentative D call TRBD1 (5 bases). CDR3 length equals 13 residues. Germline V gives CDR1 MDHEN, CDR2 SYDVKM. V was pared by 6 bases and J by 11 bases, with 17 bases between. The CDR3 loop is CASSAGRHRSIYF. CDR3 nucleotide sequence: TGTGCCAGCAGCGCGGGACGCCACCGGTCCATATATTTT.

The J gene is TRBJ2-7, the V gene TRBV28, with 11 bases matching TRBD2. The CDR3 has 15 amino acids. Unmatched junction bases numbered 7, after V lost 6 bases and J lost 3 bases. In germline, CDR1 is MDHEN, CDR2 SYDVKM. CDR3 loop: CASSSGLAALYEQYV. The CDR3 DNA sequence: TGTGCCAGCAGCTCGGGACTAGCGGCCCTCTACGAGCAGTACGTC.

The chain uses TRBV6-1 and TRBJ2-7; TRBD1 aligns across 8 bases. CDR3 length equals 14 residues. The germline gives CDR1 MNHNS, CDR2 SASEGT. Losses at the gene ends were 6 bases for V and 0 bases for J; bases not matched to a gene: 4. CDR3 residues: CASSRQGPSYEQYF. The CDR3 DNA sequence: TGTGCCAGCAGCCGACAGGGGCCCTCCTACGAGCAGTACTTC.

This clone was counted only a few times. Other DNA variants within this sample encode the same CDR3. The gene calls are TRBV2 and TRBJ2-1; a weak D match, TRBD1 (6 bases). Trimming pared 1 base from V and 9 bases from J, leaving 10 bases between. This CDR3 contains 13 residues. Looked up from germline, CDR1 is SNHLY and CDR2 is FYNNEI. Here the CDR3 reads CASSEDRAGEQFF. The CDR3 coding sequence is TGTGCCAGCAGTGAAGACAGGGCAGGTGAGCAGTTCTTC.

The V call is TRBV5-1, the J call TRBJ1-1; 7 bases fit TRBD1. This CDR3 region has 14 residues. The germline CDR1 and CDR2 sequences are SGHRS and YFSETQ. J was trimmed by 1 base and V by 6 bases; bases with no gene match: 6. CDR3 in DNA: TGCGCCAGCACCCGGGGGACAGAGAACACTGAAGCTTTCTTT. This sequence encodes CASTRGTENTEAFF.

J is TRBJ1-1 and V is TRBV5-1, with D perhaps TRBD1 (5 bases). Germline loops: CDR1 SGHRS, CDR2 YFSETQ. The length of the CDR3 is 16 residues. Trimming shortened V by 5 bases and J by 4 bases, and 21 bases separated the two germline ends. CDR3 sequence: CASRAVRVKISTEAFF. In nucleotides, the CDR3 is TGCGCCAGCAGGGCGGTCAGGGTGAAGATAAGCACTGAAGCTTTCTTT.

Turning to this clone: Compared with germline, one end of the junction differs, possibly owing to a read error. V is TRBV7-9 and J is TRBJ2-2; TRBD1 is a possible D gene (5 bases). CDR3 size: 18 residues. Germline V gene lookup returns CDR1 SEHNR and CDR2 FQNEAQ (reference sequence). CDR3 sequence (DNA): TGTTCCAGCAGCCTGCCCGCGATTTACAGGACGAACACCGGGGAGCTGTTTTTT. Translated: CSSSLPAIYRTNTGELFF.

V usage is TRBV6-5 and J usage is TRBJ1-1; perhaps TRBD1 as D (5 bases). The CDR3 totals 16 residues. V lost 0 bases, J lost 1 base, and 12 bases lay in between. CDR1 is MNHEY, CDR2 SVGAGI, per germline. CDR3 protein: CASSYSMQGGNTEAFF. CDR3 DNA sequence: TGTGCCAGCAGTTACTCGATGCAGGGAGGGAACACTGAAGCTTTCTTT.

This clone was observed once. The rearrangement joins TRBV11-2 to TRBJ1-3; D ambiguous. The ends were cut back, 6 bases at V and 0 bases at J, with 12 bases in the middle. This CDR3 region has 15 residues. Germline V CDR1 and CDR2: SGHAT, FQNNGV. The CDR3 here is CASSPSGDSGNTIYF. CDR3 nucleotide sequence: TGTGCCAGCAGTCCGTCCGGAGACTCTGGAAACACCATATATTTT.

The chain is built from TRBV12-5 and TRBJ2-7; 7 bases align to TRBD1. The germline V gene has CDR1 LGHNT and CDR2 FRNRAP. The CDR3 spans 17 residues. J was trimmed by 0 bases and V by 1 base; bases with no gene match: 9. The CDR3 protein is CASGLAVDTGDSYEQYV. The CDR3 coding sequence is TGTGCTAGTGGTTTGGCAGTCGACACAGGGGACTCCTACGAGCAGTACGTC.

The CDR3 region has the DNA TGTGCCAGCAGCTTGCAGGGGTACGACCAAGAGACCCAGTACTTC. It translates to CASSLQGYDQETQYF. The V call is TRBV5-5, the J call TRBJ2-5; maybe TRBD1 (6 bases). Trimming took off 1 base at V and 0 bases at J, with 10 bases between the two ends. Germline loops: CDR1 SGHKS, CDR2 YYEKEE (reference sequence). CDR3 length: 15 residues.

This rearrangement joins TRBV6-5 to TRBJ2-7; 7 bases match TRBD1. The germline gives CDR1 MNHEY, CDR2 SVGAGI. With 6 bases clipped from V and 6 bases from J, the junction kept 11 bases outside the gene matches. The CDR3 spans 14 residues. CDR3 amino acids: CASSPDRARGEQYF. Here the CDR3 DNA reads TGTGCCAGCAGCCCAGACAGGGCCAGGGGCGAGCAGTACTTC.

The CDR3 is CASSLGENGYTF. CDR3 bases: TGTGCCAGCAGCTTAGGCGAGAATGGCTACACCTTC. The chain has TRBV7-9 and TRBJ1-2; no reliable D call. The CDR3 covers 12 residues. Germline CDR1 is SEHNR and CDR2 is FQNEAQ (reference sequence). V lost 1 base to trimming and J lost 6 bases, with 6 bases between them.

This clone was recorded a few times. The chain recombines TRBV28 with TRBJ1-1; unclear D gene. V lost 5 bases and J lost 1, with 14 bases in between. This CDR3 region has 15 residues. Germline V gene lookup returns CDR1 MDHEN and CDR2 SYDVKM. The CDR3, as DNA: TGTGCCAGCAGTACTTGGACGGGAACGAACACTGAAGCTTTCTTT. This translates into CASSTWTGTNTEAFF.

The J gene is TRBJ2-3, the V gene TRBV28, with 9 nucleotides matching TRBD2. The trim removed 10 bases at V and 0 bases at J, leaving 5 bases unmatched. CDR1 and CDR2 (germline): MDHEN, SYDVKM. This CDR3 has 14 residues. The CDR3 spells CANGRGGSTDTQYF. The DNA for the CDR3 is TGTGCCAACGGGCGGGGGGGAAGCACAGATACGCAGTATTTT.